One and the same sample provided the 25 T cell receptor beta chains below, sequenced in a study of blood T cell repertoires in COVID-19. The table came from immunoSEQ multiplex PCR; TCRdb's copy has only in-frame clones and leaves some out. The sample shows about 240,000 clones, about 90% of them seen only once. Sequences were obtained from PBMCs or T cells enriched from blood (not recorded which). The receptors were sampled from a woman in her 40s with acute COVID-19.

This rearrangement joins TRBV21-1 to TRBJ1-5; the DNA was not used to check the table's D call, TRBD1. TRBV21-1 is deemed a pseudogene. The CDR3 has 20 amino acids. The CDR3 region has the DNA TGTGCCAGCAGCGCCCGTTCAAGGGTACCACAGGGTTCTAGCAATCAGCCCCAGCATTTT. Its protein product is CASSARSRVPQGSSNQPQHF.

The chain couples TRBV20-1 to TRBJ2-1; D might be TRBD1 (6 bases). This CDR3 has 11 amino acids. Trimming took off 3 bases at V and 7 bases at J, with 7 bases between the two ends. Germline V CDR1 and CDR2: DFQATT, SNEGSKA (reference sequence). In nucleotides, the CDR3 is TGCAGTGCTAGGGGGGCGAATGAGCAGTTCTTC. Its protein product is CSARGANEQFF.

This clone was seen a single time. The chain couples TRBV19 to TRBJ2-7, with 8 bases that match TRBD1. The germline gives CDR1 LNHDA, CDR2 SQIVND (reference sequence). This CDR3 is 17 amino acids long. J was trimmed by 0 bases and V by 0 bases; bases with no gene match: 7. The CDR3 DNA sequence: TGTGCCAGTAGTATAGACTTCCGGACAGGGACCTCCTACGAGCAGTACTTC. This sequence encodes CASSIDFRTGTSYEQYF.

The rearrangement joins TRBV3-1 (or the pseudogene TRBV3-2) to TRBJ2-1, with 9 bases aligning to TRBD2. The CDR3 runs to 24 residues. Looked up from germline, CDR1 is LGHDT and CDR2 is YNNKEL (reference sequence). The junction had 29 bases not matched to a gene; V was cut back by 1 base and J by 4 bases. The CDR3 DNA follows: TGTGCCAGCAGCCAAGGAGCTAGATCTCGTCGGCCTACCTACAGCGGGAGGATTTACAATGAGCAGTTCTTC. Amino acids: CASSQGARSRRPTYSGRIYNEQFF.

The rearrangement uses TRBV7-8 and TRBJ1-3, with TRBD1 identical over 9 bases. The CDR3 totals 15 residues. V was pared by 5 bases and J by 6 bases, with 8 bases of the junction left unmatched. Germline CDR1 and CDR2: SGHVS and FQNEAQ. The CDR3 region is CASSPTTGGKNTIYF. Here the CDR3 DNA reads TGTGCCAGCAGCCCCACAACAGGGGGCAAAAACACCATATATTTT.

The rearrangement links TRBV7-2 to TRBJ2-7; TRBD1 matches 9 bases. The CDR3 loop spans 14 amino acids. Trimming took 2 bases from V and 3 from J; bases not matched to a gene: 2. CDR1 is SGHTA and CDR2 is FQGNSA in the germline V gene. The CDR3, as DNA: TGTGCCAGCAGCTTAAGGGGACAGGGCTACGAGCAGTACTTC. It encodes CASSLRGQGYEQYF.

The rearrangement uses TRBV7-4 and TRBJ2-3; D not resolved. Germline-derived CDR1 and CDR2 are SGHVT and SQSDAQ. The CDR3 is 15 amino acids. V was clipped by 5 bases and J by 3 bases, with 15 bases between them. The CDR3 region is CASSTYPPQTDTQYF. In nucleotides, the CDR3 is TGTGCCAGCAGCACCTATCCCCCCCAAACAGATACGCAGTATTTT. The variable domain in full, with the rest retrieved from reference TRBV7-4 and TRBJ2-3, is GAGVSQSPRYKVAKRGRDVALRCDSISGHVTLYWYRQTLGQGSEVLTYSQSDAQRDKSGRPSGRFSAERPERSVSTLKIQRTEQGDSAVYLCASSTYPPQTDTQYFGPGTRLTVL.

This clone appeared once. This chain links TRBV27 with TRBJ2-1, with TRBD2 matching over 7 bases. Germline lookup yields CDR1 MNHEY and CDR2 SMNVEV (reference sequence). The trim removed 6 bases at V and 0 bases at J, leaving 5 bases unmatched. The length of the CDR3 is 15 residues. This CDR3 is CASRAGLVSYNEQFF. The DNA of the CDR3 is TGTGCCAGCAGGGCCGGACTAGTCTCCTACAATGAGCAGTTCTTC.

V usage is TRBV6-1 and J usage is TRBJ1-5; D gene ambiguous. The CDR3 length is 15 residues. The germline V gene has CDR1 MNHNS and CDR2 SASEGT. Trimming removed 1 base at V and 4 bases at J, with 11 bases between. CDR3 coding DNA: TGTGCCAGCAGTGAAGGGTACGGAGGGAATCAGCCCCAGCATTTT. It encodes CASSEGYGGNQPQHF.

This chain joins TRBV6-5 and TRBJ2-2; weak D call: TRBD1 (5 bases). The CDR3 totals 15 residues. The germline CDR1 and CDR2 sequences are MNHEY and SVGAGI. V was shortened by 4 bases and J by 4 bases, with 13 bases between the two germline ends. The CDR3 sequence: CASSSRGTLTGELFF. The CDR3 DNA follows: TGTGCCAGCAGTTCTAGGGGAACCCTCACCGGGGAGCTGTTTTTT.

The genes are TRBV6-1 and TRBJ1-1; TRBD1 matches at 7 bases. The CDR3 sequence is 15 residues long. Trimming cost V 1 base and J 6 bases; bases outside gene matches: 8. Germline V CDR1 and CDR2: MNHNS, SASEGT. CDR3 residues: CASSEVEGQLPEAFF. The CDR3 region has the DNA TGTGCCAGCAGTGAAGTAGAGGGACAGCTTCCTGAAGCTTTCTTT.

This chain connects TRBV2 to TRBJ2-7, with 13 bases that match TRBD2. The V and J ends lost 4 bases and 4 bases, in that order; junction bases with no gene match: 4. Germline CDR1 and CDR2: SNHLY and FYNNEI. The CDR3 covers 15 residues. The CDR3 nucleotides are TGTGCCAGCAGTGGGACTAGCGGGAGTCGGTACGAGCAGTACTTC. This sequence encodes CASSGTSGSRYEQYF.

This chain joins TRBV5-8 and TRBJ1-4; 7 bases align to TRBD1. The V gene's germline CDR1 is SGHTS and CDR2 YDEGEE. V lost 0 bases, J lost 5 bases, and 1 base stayed unmatched. The CDR3 sequence is 14 residues long. CDR3 sequence (DNA): TGTGCCAGCAGCTTGGGAGGGGGCAATGAAAAACTGTTTTTT. Protein product: CASSLGGGNEKLFF. Full variable domain (rest looked up from reference TRBV5-8 and TRBJ1-4): EAGVTQSPTHLIKTRGQQATLRCSPISGHTSVYWYQQALGLGLQFLLWYDEGEERNRGNFPPRFSGRQFPNYSSELNVNALELEDSALYLCASSLGGGNEKLFFGSGTQLSVL.

The chain links TRBV7-2 to TRBJ2-7; 10 bases align to TRBD2. V lost 6 bases and J lost 6; bases outside the gene matches: 5. This CDR3 has 13 residues. The germline V gene has CDR1 SGHTA and CDR2 FQGNSA. Here the CDR3 reads CASRGLAESEQYF. CDR3 coding DNA: TGTGCCAGCAGAGGACTAGCGGAGTCCGAGCAGTACTTC.

This chain connects TRBV7-2 to TRBJ2-3; unclear D gene. Trimming removed 8 bases at V and 1 base at J, with 16 bases between. Germline CDR1 and CDR2: SGHTA and FQGNSA. The CDR3 has 15 residues. The CDR3 region has the DNA TGTGCCAGCGCGAGAGTCGGGTTACGCACAGATACGCAGTATTTT. It translates to CASARVGLRTDTQYF.

The J gene is TRBJ2-2, the V gene TRBV6-1; TRBD2 agrees at 10 bases. The CDR3 consists of 16 residues. Germline V gene data show CDR1 as MNHNS and CDR2 as SASEGT. With 4 bases clipped from V and 5 bases from J, the junction kept 7 bases outside the gene matches. CDR3 amino acids: CASSGPTAGGTGELFF. The CDR3 coding sequence is TGTGCCAGCAGTGGACCCACAGCGGGAGGGACCGGGGAGCTGTTTTTT.

V usage is TRBV5-1 and J usage is TRBJ1-5; TRBD1 aligns across 9 bases. Per germline, CDR1 SGHRS and CDR2 YFSETQ. The CDR3 contains 14 residues. V shed 4 bases, J shed 7 bases, and the junction held 6 bases outside the gene matches. The CDR3 DNA sequence: TGCGCCAGCAGCGTAACAGGGGGCCAGCAGCCCCAGCATTTT. As protein: CASSVTGGQQPQHF.

The gene calls are TRBV19 and TRBJ1-2; tentative D call: TRBD1 (6 bases). Looked up from germline, CDR1 is LNHDA and CDR2 is SQIVND (reference sequence). The CDR3 spans 15 residues. V lost 7 bases to trimming and J lost 8 bases, with 23 bases between them. CDR3 residues: CASIPIQGDIGGYTF. CDR3 coding DNA: TGTGCCAGTATCCCGATACAGGGAGATATCGGCGGCTACACCTTC.

A few counts support this clone. V is TRBV2 and J is TRBJ2-1, with 9 bases fitting TRBD1. CDR3 length equals 15 residues. From germline, CDR1 is SNHLY and CDR2 FYNNEI. J lost 5 bases, V lost 10 bases, and 12 bases had no gene match. In nucleotides, the CDR3 is TGTGCCAACGCCGGTTACAGGGGGCGAGACAATGAGCAGTTCTTC. This translates into CANAGYRGRDNEQFF.

The chain links TRBV5-4 to TRBJ2-3, with D possibly TRBD1 on 6 matching bases. Germline V lookup: CDR1 SGHNT, CDR2 YYREEE (reference sequence). The V gene lost 0 bases and the J gene lost 1 base, with 9 bases spanning the gap. CDR3 size: 15 residues. CDR3 sequence: CASSLGGPGTDTQYF. The CDR3 bases are TGTGCCAGCAGCTTGGGGGGGCCCGGCACAGATACGCAGTATTTT.

This chain uses TRBV7-9 with TRBJ2-5; 8 bases align to TRBD2. The trim removed 4 bases at V and 7 bases at J, leaving 8 bases unmatched. CDR1 is SEHNR and CDR2 is FQNEAQ in the germline V gene (reference sequence). The CDR3 loop spans 14 amino acids. DNA for the CDR3: TGTGCCAGCAGCTCGGGACTAGAATTGGGGACCCAGTACTTC. It codes for CASSSGLELGTQYF.

The table lists this clone with a few counts. The chain combines TRBV19 with TRBJ2-3; a weak D match, TRBD1 (5 bases). V lost 7 bases, J lost 3 bases, and 14 bases lay in between. Germline-derived CDR1 and CDR2 are LNHDA and SQIVND (reference sequence). This CDR3 is built from 14 residues. CDR3 protein: CASTPPRQTDTQYF. For the CDR3, the DNA is TGTGCCAGTACCCCCCCTCGACAGACAGATACGCAGTATTTT. Using reference TRBV19 and TRBJ2-3 for the parts outside the CDR3, the full variable domain is DGGITQSPKYLFRKEGQNVTLSCEQNLNHDAMYWYRQDPGQGLRLIYYSQIVNDFQKGDIAEGYSVSREKKESFPLTVTSAQKNPTAFYLCASTPPRQTDTQYFGPGTRLTVL.

This rearrangement joins TRBV3-1 (or the pseudogene TRBV3-2) to TRBJ1-2; possible D gene TRBD1, 5 bases. V lost 1 base to trimming and J lost 3 bases, with 9 bases between them. CDR3 length: 14 amino acids. Germline values: CDR1 LGHDT, CDR2 YNNKEL (reference sequence). The CDR3 nucleotides are TGTGCCAGCAGCCAAGTAGGCAGGGACTATGGCTACACCTTC. It is translated as CASSQVGRDYGYTF.

This chain joins TRBV7-9 and TRBJ1-1, with D tentatively TRBD1 (5 bases). Per the germline V gene, CDR1 is SEHNR and CDR2 is FQNEAQ (reference sequence). CDR3 length: 13 amino acids. V shed 5 bases and J shed 4 bases, with 11 bases lying between them. CDR3 sequence: CASSEGRRTEAFF. The CDR3 coding sequence is TGTGCCAGCAGCGAGGGGAGGCGCACTGAAGCTTTCTTT.

The chain combines TRBV6-2 or TRBV6-3 with TRBJ2-7, with D perhaps matching TRBD2 (5 bases). Germline V lookup: CDR1 MNHEY, CDR2 SVGEGT. The CDR3 has 12 amino acids. V lost 2 bases, J lost 6 bases, and 8 bases lay in between. The CDR3 is CASSYGLAEQYF. The CDR3 nucleotides are TGTGCCAGCAGTTACGGGCTAGCCGAGCAGTACTTC.